The clone carrying this T cell receptor beta chain was found a few times. This entry comes from a study of blood T cell repertoires in COVID-19. Trimming stripped 5 bases from V and 2 bases from J, with 12 bases between. This CDR3 is 15 amino acids long. The germline gives CDR1 SGHTA, CDR2 FQGTGA. The assay was immunoSEQ multiplex PCR, and TCRdb's table has in-frame clones only and misses some. Altogether 350,000 to 450,000 clones are present, roughly 80% being singletons, with the ten largest covering roughly 5.1%. The J gene is TRBJ2-2, the V gene TRBV7-3; tentative D call: TRBD1 (6 bases). The sample consisted of PBMCs or T cells enriched from blood (not recorded which). The source of this sequence is a woman in her forties or fifties who had recovered from COVID-19. The chain's CDR3 is CASSPSDRNTGELFF. The CDR3 DNA sequence: TGTGCCAGCAGCCCTTCGGACAGAAACACCGGGGAGCTGTTTTTT.